Following are 5 T cell receptor beta chains from one sample sequenced in a study of Graves' ophthalmopathy and Graves' hyperthyroidism. RNA transcripts served as template for amplifying TCR beta CDR3 sequences. HTBI primers primed a first-round RT-PCR, and a second-round multiplex PCR followed. TCRdb itself ran the multiplex PCR reads through MiXCR, one entry per CDR3 protein. The sample records about 740,000 distinct CDR3 sequences, roughly two fifths being singletons. Source material: peripheral blood. The receptors were sampled from an adult man with Graves' ophthalmopathy.

This chain uses TRBV20-1 with TRBJ2-7; TRBD2 might be the D (5 bases). Between the trimmed V and J ends, which lost 3 bases and 1 base, there was a span of 13 bases. The germline V gene encodes CDR1 DFQATT and CDR2 SNEGSKA (reference sequence). There are 14 residues in the CDR3. This chain's CDR3 is CSASSASRSYEQYF. CDR3 DNA: TGCAGTGCTAGTTCGGCTAGCCGATCCTACGAGCAGTACTTC.

Concerning this clonotype: Because it lacks the conserved phenylalanine or tryptophan at the end, this CDR3 is likely a read error. The chain recombines TRBV7-8 with TRBJ1-6, with 7 bases aligning to TRBD1. Germline V lookup: CDR1 SGHVS, CDR2 FQNEAQ. The length of the CDR3 is 15 residues. The DNA of the CDR3 is TGCGCCAGCAGCCAGGGACAGAGTCTCAATTCACCCCTCCACCTT. Its protein product is CASSQGQSLNSPLHL.

The rearrangement links TRBV9 to TRBJ2-7; TRBD2 matches 8 bases. CDR3 length: 16 residues. Trimming took 3 bases from V and 7 from J; bases not matched to a gene: 15. From germline, CDR1 is SGDLS and CDR2 YYNGEE. The CDR3 sequence: CASSAPPGGPLSEQYF. CDR3 bases: TGTGCCAGCAGCGCCCCCCCGGGGGGGCCTCTGAGTGAGCAGTACTTC.

Note on this clonotype: At one boundary the junction diverges from the germline segment, which might be a read error. This chain connects TRBV4-1 to TRBJ1-1, with D maybe TRBD1 (5 bases). The CDR3 spans 13 residues. The germline CDR1 and CDR2 sequences are MGHRA and YSYEKL. The CDR3 sequence is CASSQGQGSEAFF. The CDR3 coding sequence is TGTGCCAGCAGCCAAGGCCAGGGAAGTGAAGCTTTCTTT.

This clonotype was counted many times. This sequence joins TRBV25-1 and TRBJ1-2; D gene ambiguous. The germline V gene has CDR1 MGHDK and CDR2 SYGVNS. The CDR3 loop spans 13 amino acids. V was clipped by 7 bases and J by 4 bases, with 13 bases between them. In DNA, the CDR3 is TGTGCCAGCATGGGTGGCGCGTTCTATGGCTACACCTTC. Translation: CASMGGAFYGYTF.